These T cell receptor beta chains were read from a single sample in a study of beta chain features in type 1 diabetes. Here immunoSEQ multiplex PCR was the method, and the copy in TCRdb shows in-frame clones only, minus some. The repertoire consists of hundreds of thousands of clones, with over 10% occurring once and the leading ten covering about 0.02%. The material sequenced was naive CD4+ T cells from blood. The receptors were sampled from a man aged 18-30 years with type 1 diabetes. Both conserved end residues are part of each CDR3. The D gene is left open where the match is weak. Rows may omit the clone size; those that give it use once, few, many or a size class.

CDR3aa: CASSSGTENTEAFF
CDR3nt: TGCGCCAGCAGCTCAGGGACGGAAAACACTGAAGCTTTCTTT
v_gene: TRBV5-1
j_gene: TRBJ1-1
abundance: few
d_gene: -

CDR3aa: CASSLATSGDSHNEQFF
CDR3nt: TGTGCCAGCAGCTTAGCGACTAGCGGGGACTCTCACAATGAGCAGTTCTTC
v_gene: TRBV7-8
j_gene: TRBJ2-1
abundance: few
d_gene: TRBD2

CDR3aa: CASSGGQKEYF
CDR3nt: TGTGCCAGCAGCGGCGGACAGAAGGAGTACTTC
v_gene: TRBV6-5
j_gene: TRBJ2-4
abundance: -
d_gene: -

CDR3aa: CASSQAARRDTQYF
CDR3nt: TGTGCCAGCAGCCAAGCAGCCCGGCGGGATACGCAGTATTTT
v_gene: TRBV7-2
j_gene: TRBJ2-3
abundance: -
d_gene: -

CDR3aa: CASSYGQGHNQPQHF
CDR3nt: TGTGCCAGCAGCTATGGACAGGGGCACAATCAGCCCCAGCATTTT
v_gene: TRBV7-2
j_gene: TRBJ1-5
abundance: -
d_gene: TRBD1

CDR3aa: CSVENQGYRTEAFF
CDR3nt: TGCAGCGTTGAAAATCAGGGTTATCGGACTGAAGCTTTCTTT
v_gene: TRBV29-1
j_gene: TRBJ1-1
abundance: few
d_gene: -

CDR3aa: CASSIPQGIYGYTF
CDR3nt: TGTGCCAGCAGTATACCTCAGGGTATATATGGCTACACCTTC
v_gene: TRBV5-4
j_gene: TRBJ1-2
abundance: few
d_gene: -

CDR3aa: CASSYSSRETSEAFF
CDR3nt: TGTGCCAGCAGTTACTCTTCCCGGGAGACGAGTGAAGCTTTCTTT
v_gene: TRBV6-5
j_gene: TRBJ1-1
abundance: -
d_gene: -

CDR3aa: CASSTFSGIEQYF
CDR3nt: TGTGCCAGCAGCACATTCTCCGGGATCGAGCAGTACTTC
v_gene: TRBV9
j_gene: TRBJ2-7
abundance: few
d_gene: -

CDR3aa: CASSFGAGSTYEQYF
CDR3nt: TGTGCCAGCAGCTTTGGGGCAGGTAGTACCTACGAGCAGTACTTC
v_gene: TRBV7-2
j_gene: TRBJ2-7
abundance: -
d_gene: -

CDR3aa: CSVATGVSNTEAFF
CDR3nt: TGCAGCGTTGCGACAGGAGTAAGTAACACTGAAGCTTTCTTT
v_gene: TRBV29-1
j_gene: TRBJ1-1
abundance: few
d_gene: -

CDR3aa: CASSSSGEGSYGYTF
CDR3nt: TGTGCCAGCAGCTCGTCGGGGGAGGGAAGCTATGGCTACACCTTC
v_gene: TRBV13
j_gene: TRBJ1-2
abundance: -
d_gene: -

CDR3aa: CASSEFLSTGKDEQYF
CDR3nt: TGTGCCAGCAGTGAATTCCTTTCGACAGGGAAGGACGAGCAGTACTTC
v_gene: TRBV25-1
j_gene: TRBJ2-7
abundance: -
d_gene: TRBD1

CDR3aa: CAWGRDTTNQPQHF
CDR3nt: TGTGCCTGGGGCCGGGACACCACCAATCAGCCCCAGCATTTT
v_gene: TRBV30
j_gene: TRBJ1-5
abundance: -
d_gene: -

CDR3aa: CATSRSNLGQGGFF
CDR3nt: TGTGCCACCAGCAGATCAAACCTTGGACAGGGCGGGTTCTTC
v_gene: TRBV15
j_gene: TRBJ2-1
abundance: -
d_gene: TRBD1

CDR3aa: CASSLASPGSWSPLHF
CDR3nt: TGTGCCAGCAGCTTAGCGAGCCCAGGGAGTTGGTCACCCCTCCACTTT
v_gene: TRBV7-6
j_gene: TRBJ1-6
abundance: -
d_gene: -

CDR3aa: CASSFGGVSTDTQYF
CDR3nt: TGTGCCAGCAGCTTCGGAGGGGTTAGCACAGATACGCAGTATTTT
v_gene: TRBV7-2
j_gene: TRBJ2-3
abundance: -
d_gene: -

CDR3aa: CASSLRPTDTQYF
CDR3nt: TGTGCCAGCAGTTTACGACCGACAGATACGCAGTATTTT
v_gene: TRBV28
j_gene: TRBJ2-3
abundance: few
d_gene: -

CDR3aa: CAWSPLWGNKETQYF
CDR3nt: TGTGCCTGGTCACCACTGTGGGGGAATAAAGAGACCCAGTACTTC
v_gene: TRBV30
j_gene: TRBJ2-5
abundance: few
d_gene: -

CDR3aa: CASSIVPSLQYF
CDR3nt: TGTGCCAGTAGTATAGTGCCCAGCCTTCAGTACTTC
v_gene: TRBV19
j_gene: TRBJ2-4
abundance: few
d_gene: -

CDR3aa: CASSFGGGFDEQFF
CDR3nt: TGTGCCAGCAGCTTCGGAGGAGGGTTTGATGAGCAGTTCTTC
v_gene: TRBV7-2
j_gene: TRBJ2-1
abundance: few
d_gene: -

CDR3aa: CAWNPGGNTEAFF
CDR3nt: TGTGCCTGGAACCCAGGGGGGAACACTGAAGCTTTCTTT
v_gene: TRBV30
j_gene: TRBJ1-1
abundance: -
d_gene: TRBD1

CDR3aa: CASSPDGSAGWVNEQFF
CDR3nt: TGTGCCAGCAGCCCCGACGGTAGCGCGGGGTGGGTCAATGAGCAGTTCTTC
v_gene: TRBV7-2
j_gene: TRBJ2-1
abundance: -
d_gene: -

CDR3aa: CASSILGSNQPQHF
CDR3nt: TGTGCCAGCAGTATCCTCGGTAGCAATCAGCCCCAGCATTTT
v_gene: TRBV6-1
j_gene: TRBJ1-5
abundance: -
d_gene: -

CDR3aa: CASSVQGKLFF
CDR3nt: TGTGCCAGCAGTGTGCAGGGGAAACTGTTTTTT
v_gene: TRBV2
j_gene: TRBJ1-4
abundance: -
d_gene: -

CDR3aa: CATQFQGNYGYTF
CDR3nt: TGTGCCACCCAGTTTCAGGGGAATTATGGCTACACCTTC
v_gene: TRBV6-5
j_gene: TRBJ1-2
abundance: -
d_gene: -

CDR3aa: CASSRGTGASNYGYTF
CDR3nt: TGCGCCAGCAGCCGAGGGACAGGGGCTTCTAACTATGGCTACACCTTC
v_gene: TRBV4-1
j_gene: TRBJ1-2
abundance: few
d_gene: TRBD1

CDR3aa: CASSITGKETQYF
CDR3nt: TGTGCCAGCAGCATAACAGGGAAGGAGACCCAGTACTTC
v_gene: TRBV7-9
j_gene: TRBJ2-5
abundance: -
d_gene: -

CDR3aa: CASSLASDSYEQYF
CDR3nt: TGCGCCAGCAGCTTGGCGTCAGATTCCTACGAGCAGTACTTC
v_gene: TRBV5-1
j_gene: TRBJ2-7
abundance: -
d_gene: -

CDR3aa: CAWVRAGSNEKLFF
CDR3nt: TGTGCCTGGGTCCGGGCAGGGTCTAATGAAAAACTGTTTTTT
v_gene: TRBV30
j_gene: TRBJ1-4
abundance: few
d_gene: -

CDR3aa: CASSMGLAIRDEQFF
CDR3nt: TGTGCCAGTAGTATGGGACTAGCGATCCGGGATGAGCAGTTCTTC
v_gene: TRBV19
j_gene: TRBJ2-1
abundance: -
d_gene: TRBD2

CDR3aa: CATSIIAGPYNEQFF
CDR3nt: TGTGCCACCAGTATCATAGCGGGGCCCTACAATGAGCAGTTCTTC
v_gene: TRBV15
j_gene: TRBJ2-1
abundance: -
d_gene: TRBD2

CDR3aa: CASSPAGANTEAFF
CDR3nt: TGTGCCAGCTCACCAGCGGGGGCGAACACTGAAGCTTTCTTT
v_gene: TRBV18
j_gene: TRBJ1-1
abundance: -
d_gene: -

CDR3aa: CASSGGRHQPQHF
CDR3nt: TGTGCCAGCAGCGGGGGACGGCATCAGCCCCAGCATTTT
v_gene: TRBV5-6
j_gene: TRBJ1-5
abundance: -
d_gene: -

CDR3aa: CASSTEAEQPQHF
CDR3nt: TGTGCCAGCAGCACCGAAGCTGAGCAGCCCCAGCATTTT
v_gene: TRBV2
j_gene: TRBJ1-5
abundance: -
d_gene: -

CDR3aa: CASTLSQAGARNEQFF
CDR3nt: TGCGCCAGCACCTTGTCCCAAGCGGGGGCCAGGAATGAGCAGTTCTTC
v_gene: TRBV5-1
j_gene: TRBJ2-1
abundance: few
d_gene: TRBD2

CDR3aa: CASSLADGTYEQYF
CDR3nt: TGTGCCAGCAGCTTAGCCGACGGTACCTACGAGCAGTACTTC
v_gene: TRBV7-9
j_gene: TRBJ2-7
abundance: -
d_gene: -

CDR3aa: CAWRVQASNTEAFF
CDR3nt: TGTGCCTGGAGGGTACAGGCTTCGAACACTGAAGCTTTCTTT
v_gene: TRBV30
j_gene: TRBJ1-1
abundance: few
d_gene: -

CDR3aa: CASSAPTGNNSPLHF
CDR3nt: TGTGCCAGCAGCGCCCCGACAGGGAACAATTCACCCCTCCACTTT
v_gene: TRBV9
j_gene: TRBJ1-6
abundance: few
d_gene: TRBD1

CDR3aa: CASRPQGNGGYTF
CDR3nt: TGTGCCAGCAGGCCACAGGGGAATGGTGGCTACACCTTC
v_gene: TRBV27
j_gene: TRBJ1-2
abundance: -
d_gene: TRBD1

CDR3aa: CASSLEGTGQPYEQYF
CDR3nt: TGTGCCAGCAGCTTAGAAGGCACAGGGCAACCGTACGAGCAGTACTTC
v_gene: TRBV13
j_gene: TRBJ2-7
abundance: few
d_gene: -

CDR3aa: CAWSVIQPQHF
CDR3nt: TGTGCCTGGAGTGTGATACAGCCCCAGCATTTT
v_gene: TRBV30
j_gene: TRBJ1-5
abundance: -
d_gene: -

CDR3aa: CASSLDQGAPGELFF
CDR3nt: TGTGCCAGCAGCTTGGATCAGGGGGCTCCCGGGGAGCTGTTTTTT
v_gene: TRBV5-4
j_gene: TRBJ2-2
abundance: few
d_gene: TRBD1

CDR3aa: CASSLVLAGGPATDTQYF
CDR3nt: TGTGCCAGCAGCTTAGTCCTAGCGGGGGGCCCTGCGACAGATACGCAGTATTTT
v_gene: TRBV7-2
j_gene: TRBJ2-3
abundance: -
d_gene: TRBD2

CDR3aa: CAWSPGQGADGYTF
CDR3nt: TGTGCCTGGAGTCCCGGACAGGGGGCGGATGGCTACACCTTC
v_gene: TRBV30
j_gene: TRBJ1-2
abundance: few
d_gene: TRBD1

CDR3aa: CAWTSGVTDTQYF
CDR3nt: TGTGCCTGGACTAGCGGGGTTACAGATACGCAGTATTTT
v_gene: TRBV30
j_gene: TRBJ2-3
abundance: -
d_gene: TRBD2

CDR3aa: CASSVDQSRDTQYF
CDR3nt: TGTGCCAGCAGCGTAGACCAATCTAGAGATACGCAGTATTTT
v_gene: TRBV9
j_gene: TRBJ2-3
abundance: -
d_gene: -

CDR3aa: CASGGTSYEQYF
CDR3nt: TGTGCCAGCGGCGGGACTTCCTACGAGCAGTACTTC
v_gene: TRBV5-6
j_gene: TRBJ2-7
abundance: -
d_gene: -

CDR3aa: CASKLDGQGLRGYTF
CDR3nt: TGCGCCAGCAAGCTTGACGGGCAGGGTCTTCGGGGCTACACCTTC
v_gene: TRBV5-1
j_gene: TRBJ1-2
abundance: -
d_gene: -

CDR3aa: CASSQEQLAKNIQYF
CDR3nt: TGTGCCAGCAGCCAAGAACAACTAGCCAAAAACATTCAGTACTTC
v_gene: TRBV4-2
j_gene: TRBJ2-4
abundance: -
d_gene: -